This TCR beta chain was identified in a study of cytomegalovirus exposure and HLA in healthy donors. Concerning this clone itself: Its target is not known.

Findings of the study overall: Across all donors, roughly uniform sequencing depth was an assumption of the presence/absence analyses. A few V segments could not be told apart, such as TRBV6-2 and TRBV6-3, and were left out.

Looked up from germline, CDR1 is MNHNY and CDR2 is SVGAGI (reference sequence). V shed 8 bases and J 5 bases; nucleotides not matched to a gene: 16. This CDR3 comprises 16 residues. PCR primers comprised 60 Vbeta and 13 Jbeta primers. Sequencing used immunoSEQ multiplex PCR; TCRdb keeps in-frame clones, though not all of them. The sample has around 230,000 clones; roughly 80% are singletons. Sequenced sample: PBMCs. V usage is TRBV6-6 and J usage is TRBJ2-5, with 8 bases lining up with TRBD1. The receptor was derived from a middle-aged man in good health and CMV-seropositive. Here the CDR3 DNA reads TGTGCCAGCTGCGGGACAGGTCAAGAGAGAAAGGAGACCCAGTACTTC. Its protein product is CASCGTGQERKETQYF.